Listed here are 20 T cell receptor beta chains from one sample, sequenced in a study of blood T cell repertoires in COVID-19. Produced via immunoSEQ multiplex PCR; TCRdb's table is partial and in-frame only. Among about 150,000 clones listed, 80% to 90% were seen once. The sample taken for sequencing was peripheral blood. Receptors originate from a human donor with acute or convalescent COVID-19. The donor label of this sample is uncertain.

The CDR3 sequence: CASSLDRGLGGFNEQFF. Here the CDR3 DNA reads TGTGCCAGCAGCTTGGACAGGGGGCTAGGGGGCTTCAATGAGCAGTTCTTC. The chain carries TRBV7-9 and TRBJ2-1; 11 positions agree with TRBD1. The germline CDR1 and CDR2 sequences are SEHNR and FQNEAQ (reference sequence). Germline trimming cut 3 bases from V and 6 bases from J; bases unmatched to any gene: 10. The CDR3 sequence is 17 residues long. Looking up the rest from reference TRBV7-9 and TRBJ2-1 gives the full variable domain: DTGVSQNPRHKITKRGQNVTFRCDPISEHNRLYWYRQTLGQGPEFLTYFQNEAQLEKSRLLSDRFSAERPKGSFSTLEIQRTEQGDSAMYLCASSLDRGLGGFNEQFFGPGTRLTVL.

This chain connects TRBV9 to TRBJ2-2, with 7 bases lining up with TRBD2. The V gene end was trimmed by 4 bases and the J gene end by 4 bases; junction bases not matched to a gene: 7. Per germline, CDR1 SGDLS and CDR2 YYNGEE. CDR3 size: 15 residues. CDR3 nucleotide sequence: TGTGCCAGCAGCTTCCGGGGGGACCCCACCGGGGAGCTGTTTTTT. Amino acid sequence: CASSFRGDPTGELFF.

The chain couples TRBV25-1 to TRBJ1-2, with 9 bases fitting TRBD1. This CDR3 comprises 14 residues. CDR1 is MGHDK, CDR2 SYGVNS, per germline. With V trimmed by 6 bases and J by 4 bases, 6 bases remained unmatched. CDR3 loop: CASSPDRGFYGYTF. The CDR3 bases are TGTGCCAGCAGCCCCGACAGGGGGTTCTATGGCTACACCTTC.

The J gene is TRBJ2-7, the V gene TRBV6-1; 11 bases are a match to TRBD1. The germline V gene has CDR1 MNHNS and CDR2 SASEGT. The length of the CDR3 is 15 residues. Losses at the gene ends were 2 bases for V and 5 bases for J; bases not matched to a gene: 5. In DNA form, the CDR3 reads TGTGCCAGCAGTGAAACCGGGACAGGGGGAGACGAGCAGTACGTC. As protein: CASSETGTGGDEQYV.

V is TRBV18 and J is TRBJ1-5; 7 nucleotides align to TRBD1. This CDR3 has 16 residues. V lost 1 base, J lost 6 bases, and 9 bases stayed unmatched. Germline-derived CDR1 and CDR2 are KGHSH and LQKENI. In nucleotides, the CDR3 is TGTGCCAGCTCACCACGAAAAGGGGGCGAAAGTCAGCCCCAGCATTTT. It yields the protein CASSPRKGGESQPQHF.

The J gene is TRBJ1-6, the V gene TRBV7-3; no firm D call. The CDR3 is made up of 14 amino acids. Trimming took 8 bases from V and 2 from J, leaving 10 bases between them. Germline V gene data show CDR1 as SGHTA and CDR2 as FQGTGA. The CDR3 reads CASSEGAYNSPLHF. The CDR3 coding sequence is TGTGCCAGCTCGGAGGGAGCCTATAATTCACCCCTCCACTTT.

The V and J genes are TRBV12-3 or TRBV12-4 and TRBJ1-2, with D maybe TRBD1 (5 bases). V was trimmed by 5 bases and J by 2 bases, leaving 9 bases between them. CDR3 length: 13 amino acids. This CDR3 reads CASSQTANYGYTF. CDR3 coding DNA: TGTGCCAGCAGTCAGACAGCAAACTATGGCTACACCTTC.

The chain is built from TRBV5-8 and TRBJ2-4, with 11 bases identical to TRBD2. V shed 6 bases and J 3 bases; nucleotides not matched to a gene: 20. The germline gives CDR1 SGHTS, CDR2 YDEGEE. This CDR3 spans 20 amino acids. CDR3 DNA sequence: TGTGCCAGCAACCCGGGACTAGCGGTTCTCGGGTTCGGTCGCAAAAACATTCAGTACTTC. It specifies CASNPGLAVLGFGRKNIQYF.

This clone was found a few times. CDR3 sequence (DNA): TGTGCCACCACTCGGGGGGATCTGGGCACTGAAGCTTTCTTT. The encoded protein is CATTRGDLGTEAFF. This chain uses TRBV6-5 with TRBJ1-1; the D gene is possibly TRBD1 (5 bases). CDR3 length: 14 amino acids. Deletions cut 10 bases from V and 4 bases from J, with 19 bases between. Germline V gene data show CDR1 as MNHEY and CDR2 as SVGAGI.

The rearrangement joins TRBV21-1 to TRBJ1-1; TRBD1, the table's D call, lacks a check against the DNA. TRBV21-1 is deemed a pseudogene. This CDR3 contains 12 residues. CDR3 region: CASITGDPEAFF. As DNA, the CDR3 is TGTGCCAGCATCACAGGGGACCCTGAAGCTTTCTTT.

The chain employs TRBV20-1 and TRBJ1-6; D unclear. V gave up 3 bases and J gave up 19 bases, with 10 bases separating them. Looked up from germline, CDR1 is DFQATT and CDR2 is SNEGSKA (reference sequence). The CDR3 is 9 amino acids. Here the CDR3 DNA reads TGCAGTGCTAGCCCCCTACAGCACTTT. Translation: CSASPLQHF.

This clone came up a few times. The chain links TRBV5-4 to TRBJ1-1; maybe TRBD1 (6 bases). The V end was cut by 4 bases, the J end by 7 bases, with 23 bases between. This CDR3 is built from 16 residues. Germline CDR1 SGHNT, CDR2 YYREEE (reference sequence). The CDR3 spells CASSPAWGQGSGEAFF. For the CDR3, the DNA is TGTGCCAGCAGCCCCGCCTGGGGACAAGGGAGTGGTGAAGCTTTCTTT. The variable domain in full, with the rest retrieved from reference TRBV5-4 and TRBJ1-1, is ETGVTQSPTHLIKTRGQQVTLRCSSQSGHNTVSWYQQALGQGPQFIFQYYREEENGRGNFPPRFSGLQFPNYSSELNVNALELDDSALYLCASSPAWGQGSGEAFFGQGTRLTVV.

The chain recombines TRBV11-2 with TRBJ2-3, with 10 bases lining up with TRBD1. Germline CDR1 and CDR2: SGHAT and FQNNGV. Trimming took 1 base from V and 4 from J; bases not matched to a gene: 2. This CDR3 comprises 15 residues. The CDR3 DNA is TGTGCCAGCAGCTTAGGCGGGACAGGGGCAGATACGCAGTATTTT. Residues: CASSLGGTGADTQYF.

J is TRBJ2-1 and V is TRBV30; 7 bases map to TRBD2. Trimming cost V 7 bases and J 9 bases; bases outside gene matches: 12. The CDR3 spans 13 residues. Looked up from germline, CDR1 is GTSNPN and CDR2 is SVGIG (reference sequence). The CDR3: CAFDPAGVGEQFF. The DNA of the CDR3 is TGTGCCTTCGACCCGGCGGGGGTCGGTGAGCAGTTCTTC.

V is TRBV7-8 and J is TRBJ1-1; D gene uncertain. This CDR3 contains 12 residues. Trimming shortened V by 6 bases and J by 8 bases, and 13 bases separated the two germline ends. The germline CDR1 and CDR2 sequences are SGHVS and FQNEAQ. The DNA for the CDR3 is TGTGCCAGCAGTTTGTCGGGCGGGGAAGCTTTCTTT. Its translation is CASSLSGGEAFF.

This chain links TRBV19 with TRBJ1-5; unclear D gene. Germline V gives CDR1 LNHDA, CDR2 SQIVND (reference sequence). V lost 1 base and J lost 15, with 16 bases in between. This CDR3 contains 13 residues. CDR3 nucleotide sequence: TGTGCCAGTAGTATAGCCTCCGGGTTAGAGGGGCATTTT. Translated: CASSIASGLEGHF.

The chain recombines TRBV2 with TRBJ2-1, with a weak D call TRBD2 (6 bases). CDR1 is SNHLY and CDR2 is FYNNEI in the germline V gene. CDR3 size: 14 residues. V was trimmed by 9 bases and J by 5 bases, leaving 17 bases between them. For the CDR3, the DNA is TGTGCCAGGGGACTCTACGGGGCCAACAATGAGCAGTTCTTC. The encoded protein is CARGLYGANNEQFF.

This chain uses TRBV14 with TRBJ1-1; D call uncertain. The germline V gene has CDR1 SGHDN and CDR2 FVKESK. CDR3 length equals 13 residues. With 2 bases removed from V and 7 bases from J, the gap between germline ends came to 11 bases. CDR3 residues: CASSQIAGFEAFF. The CDR3 region has the DNA TGTGCCAGCAGCCAAATAGCGGGATTTGAAGCTTTCTTT.

The genes are TRBV24-1 and TRBJ2-7; 7 bases match TRBD1. This CDR3 is 13 amino acids long. Germline V lookup: CDR1 KGHDR, CDR2 SFDVKD. Germline trimming cut 10 bases from V and 0 bases from J; bases unmatched to any gene: 5. The CDR3 sequence: CATGQAHSYEQYF. CDR3 sequence (DNA): TGTGCCACAGGACAGGCCCACTCCTACGAGCAGTACTTC.

The chain links TRBV5-3 to TRBJ1-1, with a weak D call TRBD1 (6 bases). TRBV5-3 is identified as an open reading frame with a role that is uncertain. V lost 3 bases to trimming and J lost 2 bases, with 11 bases between them. The CDR3 is 14 amino acids. The CDR3 region has the DNA TGTGCCAGAAGCTACAGGGTAGGAAACACTGAAGCTTTCTTT. This sequence encodes CARSYRVGNTEAFF.